The clone carrying this TCR beta chain was detected only once. CDR3 length equals 15 residues. V gave up 0 bases and J gave up 6 bases; unmatched junction bases: 8. Germline V gives CDR1 MGHRA, CDR2 YSYEKL. The record originates from a study of blood T cell repertoires in COVID-19. Study in general: Samples representing acute and convalescent COVID-19 were sourced from the United States, Italy and Spain. The analysed material was cDNA or gDNA that came from T cells, B-cell-depleted T cells, or PBMCs.

Original data processing: Reference gene primer amplification gave estimated nucleated cell counts. The table came from immunoSEQ multiplex PCR; TCRdb's copy has only in-frame clones and leaves some out. The V and J calls and clone size are taken from that table; D and trimming were inferred from the DNA. Among just over 70,000 clones listed, roughly 80% were seen once. The sequence was obtained from a man in his sixties or seventies who had recovered from COVID-19. The rearrangement uses TRBV4-1 and TRBJ2-7, with 7 nucleotides matching TRBD2. The sequenced sample consisted of peripheral blood. CDR3 loop: CASSQDPGGIPEQYF. In nucleotides, the CDR3 is TGCGCCAGCAGCCAAGATCCGGGGGGTATCCCCGAGCAGTACTTC.